These T cell receptor beta chains were read from a single sample in a study of patients and donors after allogeneic stem cell transplantation. TCRdb reprocessed the RT-PCR reads via MiXCR and lists one record per CDR3 protein. This sample carries some 21,000 distinct CDR3 sequences, around 28% of them seen once, and the ten largest clones take 48%. The source material was blood, either unsorted or a sorted T cell fraction (not recorded which). Source of these receptors: a human donor who was either an allogeneic HSCT recipient or a stem cell or donor lymphocyte infusion donor (not recorded which). It is not recorded whose cells these are; they may come from a transplant donor. CDR3s include the opening cysteine and the closing phenylalanine or tryptophan. D genes are given only for firm matches. The size of a clone is reported for some rows only, either as once, few or many, or as a class for expanded clones.

>few|TRBJ1-1|TRBV12-3/TRBV12-4|TRBD1
TGTGCCAGCAGTCCCCGGACAGGGAACACTGAAGCTTTCTTT
CASSPRTGNTEAFF
>few|TRBJ1-2|TRBV5-6|NA
TGTGCCAGCAGCCCTGGGACACTTCAAACTATGGGATATGGCTACACCTTC
CASSPGTLQTMGYGYTF
>NA|TRBJ1-1|TRBV4-2|NA
TGTGCCAGCAGCTCACGCGGGGGGCGTATGAACACTGAAGCTTTCTTT
CASSSRGGRMNTEAFF
>NA|TRBJ1-2|TRBV7-9|TRBD1
TGTGCCACCACTGAGGGACAGGGGCGAGGATATGGCTACACCTTC
CATTEGQGRGYGYTF
>NA|TRBJ1-1|TRBV20-1|NA
TGCAGTGCTATCCCAGGCCGCGGCATGAACACTGAAGCTTTCTTT
CSAIPGRGMNTEAFF
>NA|TRBJ2-7|TRBV2|NA
TGTGCCAGCAAGGGGCCAAACCCTCGGGGATACGAGCAGTACTTC
CASKGPNPRGYEQYF
>NA|TRBJ2-5|TRBV5-6|NA
TGTGCCAGCAGCTATACGCAAGAGACCCAGTACTTC
CASSYTQETQYF
>few|TRBJ1-2|TRBV9|NA
TGTGCCAGCAGCGCGAGGGGGGACTATGGCTACACCTTC
CASSARGDYGYTF
>NA|TRBJ2-1|TRBV12-3/TRBV12-4|TRBD1
TGTGCCAGCAGATCACAGGGGGCGGGCTACAATGAGCAGTTCTTC
CASRSQGAGYNEQFF
>NA|TRBJ2-3|TRBV24-1|NA
TGTGCCACCAGTGATGGGCCCTTCGCAGATACGCAGTATTTT
CATSDGPFADTQYF
>many|TRBJ1-1|TRBV20-1|NA
TGCAGTGCCGAATCCCGACACAACACTGAAGCTTTCTTT
CSAESRHNTEAFF
>NA|TRBJ2-3|TRBV12-3/TRBV12-4|NA
TGTGCCAGCAGTTCTGCTGGGACTTGGGAGGCAGATACGCAGTATTTT
CASSSAGTWEADTQYF
>many|TRBJ1-5|TRBV20-1|NA
TGCAGTGCTAGAACACAAGCTCAGCCCCAGCATTTT
CSARTQAQPQHF
>NA|TRBJ1-1|TRBV18|NA
TGTGCCAGCTCACCGAGGGGGGAGGAGACTGAAGCTTTCTTT
CASSPRGEETEAFF
>NA|TRBJ1-6|TRBV9|TRBD1
TGTGCCAGCAGCGTCCGACCGGGACAGCCTTCACCCCTCCACTTT
CASSVRPGQPSPLHF
>many|TRBJ2-3|TRBV3-1|TRBD2
TGTGCCAGCAGCCAAGATGTGGCGGGGGGGATCACAGATACGCAGTATTTT
CASSQDVAGGITDTQYF
>NA|TRBJ1-4|TRBV2|NA
TGTGCCAGCACTTCGGGGAGGTTTAATGAAAAACTGTTTTTT
CASTSGRFNEKLFF
>NA|TRBJ2-1|TRBV12-3/TRBV12-4|NA
TGTGCCAGCAGTCGATACCGGGACCCCGATGAGCAGTTCTTC
CASSRYRDPDEQFF
>NA|TRBJ1-4|TRBV5-1|NA
TGCGCCAGCAGCCTGGAGGTTTCTAATGAAAAACTGTTTTTT
CASSLEVSNEKLFF
>NA|TRBJ2-3|TRBV29-1|NA
TGCAGCGTTGAGGACACAGATACGCAGTATTTT
CSVEDTDTQYF
>NA|TRBJ2-5|TRBV11-3|TRBD1
TGTGCCAGCAGCCAAGGGGCCAGGGGGAAAGAGACCCAGTACTTC
CASSQGARGKETQYF
>NA|TRBJ1-2|TRBV12-3/TRBV12-4|TRBD1
TGTGCCAGCAGACCCCGACAGGGGGGCTACTATGGCTACACCTTC
CASRPRQGGYYGYTF
>NA|TRBJ1-2|TRBV6-2/TRBV6-3|TRBD1
TGTGCCAGCAGTTACCGTGACAGGGGTCATGGCTACACCTTC
CASSYRDRGHGYTF
>NA|TRBJ1-1|TRBV28|NA
TGTGCCAGCAGCTACAGCTACGAAGCTTTCTTT
CASSYSYEAFF
>many|TRBJ2-5|TRBV12-3/TRBV12-4|NA
TGTGCCAGCAGTTTCAGGAGGACCCAGTACTTC
CASSFRRTQYF
>NA|TRBJ1-5|TRBV20-1|NA
TGCAGTGCTCCAAAGACGGATAGCAATCAGCCCCAGCATTTT
CSAPKTDSNQPQHF
>few|TRBJ1-5|TRBV18|NA
TGTGCCAGCTCGGACACGGGCGTCAATCAGCCCCAGCATTTT
CASSDTGVNQPQHF
>NA|TRBJ1-1|TRBV28|NA
TGTGCCAGCAGTTTATTTCGGGACTTCACTGAAGCTTTCTTT
CASSLFRDFTEAFF
>NA|TRBJ1-2|TRBV20-1|NA
TGCAGTGTCGACCAGGGTGCGGATGGCTACACCTTC
CSVDQGADGYTF
>NA|TRBJ1-6|TRBV2|NA
TGTGCCAGCAGTGGCGATTCACCCCTCCACTTT
CASSGDSPLHF
>NA|TRBJ2-1|TRBV7-9|NA
TGTGCCAGCAGCCCGGTCCCCAATGAGCAGTTCTTC
CASSPVPNEQFF
>NA|TRBJ2-4|TRBV12-3/TRBV12-4|NA
TGTGCCAGCAGTCTAACAAACATTCAGTACTTC
CASSLTNIQYF
>NA|TRBJ1-1|TRBV4-2|NA
TGTGCCAGCAGCCAAGTGACAGAGCCTGAAGCTTTCTTT
CASSQVTEPEAFF
>once|TRBJ1-6|TRBV20-1|NA
TGCAGTGCTAGTACAGGGCGGGAGAATAATTCACCCCTCCACTTT
CSASTGRENNSPLHF
>few|TRBJ1-2|TRBV20-1|TRBD1
TGCAGTGCTGTCTGGACAGGCCTCTATGGCTACACCTTC
CSAVWTGLYGYTF
>few|TRBJ1-6|TRBV5-1|NA
TGCGCCAGCACCCCGGGAGGGCAGGGAAACTTTTCACCCCTCCACTTT
CASTPGGQGNFSPLHF
>NA|TRBJ2-1|TRBV5-1|TRBD2
TGCGCCAGCAGCTTGGGACTAGCGGGGGCCTACAATGAGCAGTTCTTC
CASSLGLAGAYNEQFF
>many|TRBJ1-2|TRBV5-1|NA
TGCGCCAGCAGCTTGAGAGGGGGACCTAACTATGGCTACACCTTC
CASSLRGGPNYGYTF
>NA|TRBJ2-2|TRBV7-3|NA
TGTGCCAGCAGCTTAAACAGGGGAGGAACCGGGGAGCTGTTTTTT
CASSLNRGGTGELFF
>NA|TRBJ1-1|TRBV20-1|NA
TGCAGTGCTAGTCCCGAGACGAACACTGAAGCTTTCTTT
CSASPETNTEAFF
>NA|TRBJ1-6|TRBV11-2|NA
TGTGCCAGCAGCCCAGGGACACGCAATTCACCCCTCCACTTT
CASSPGTRNSPLHF
>NA|TRBJ1-3|TRBV28|TRBD1
TGTGCCAGCAGCCGACAGGGTTATGGAAACACCATATATTTT
CASSRQGYGNTIYF
>NA|TRBJ2-1|TRBV3-1|NA
TGTGCCAGCAGCCAAGATCTAGGGCAGGGCGGTTACAATGAGCAGTTCTTC
CASSQDLGQGGYNEQFF
>few|TRBJ1-2|TRBV7-2|TRBD1
TGTGCCAGCAGCCTGGGACAGGTCACCAACTATGGCTACACCTTC
CASSLGQVTNYGYTF
>many|TRBJ2-5|TRBV29-1|TRBD1
TGCAGCGTTTGCACCGGGACAGGGGTAGAGACCCAGTACTTC
CSVCTGTGVETQYF
>once|TRBJ2-3|TRBV25-1|NA
TGTGCCAGCTCTAGGGGGGAATGGGCAGATACGCAGTATTTT
CASSRGEWADTQYF
>NA|TRBJ2-3|TRBV6-1|TRBD1
TGTGCCAGCAGGACAGGGGGGACAGATACGCAGTATTTT
CASRTGGTDTQYF
>few|TRBJ2-2|TRBV12-3/TRBV12-4|NA
TGTGCCAGCAGCTTCACGAACACCGGGGAGCTGTTTTTT
CASSFTNTGELFF
>few|TRBJ1-5|TRBV5-1|NA
TGCGCCAGCAGCTTGGGGCCAGGGAATAGCAATCAGCCCCAGCATTTT
CASSLGPGNSNQPQHF
>few|TRBJ1-2|TRBV6-5|NA
TGTGCCAGCAGGGGTTCGGACTATGGCTACACCTTC
CASRGSDYGYTF
>NA|TRBJ2-5|TRBV5-1|NA
TGCGCCAGCAGCTTGGAGCAGGAGACCCAGTACTTC
CASSLEQETQYF
>NA|TRBJ1-5|TRBV5-1|NA
TGCGCCAGCAGCTTGACCGAAGGCAATCAGCCCCAGCATTTT
CASSLTEGNQPQHF